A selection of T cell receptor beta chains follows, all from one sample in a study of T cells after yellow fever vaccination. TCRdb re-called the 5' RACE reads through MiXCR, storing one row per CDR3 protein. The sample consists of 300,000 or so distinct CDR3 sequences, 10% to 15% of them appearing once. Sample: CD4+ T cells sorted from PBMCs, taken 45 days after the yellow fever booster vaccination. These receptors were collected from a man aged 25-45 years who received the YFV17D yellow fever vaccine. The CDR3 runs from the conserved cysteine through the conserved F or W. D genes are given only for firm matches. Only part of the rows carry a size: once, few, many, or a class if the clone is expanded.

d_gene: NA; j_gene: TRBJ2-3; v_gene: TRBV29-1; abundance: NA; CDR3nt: TGCAGCGTTTCTCCCTACCAGGGCGGAGATACGCAGTATTTT; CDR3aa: CSVSPYQGGDTQYF
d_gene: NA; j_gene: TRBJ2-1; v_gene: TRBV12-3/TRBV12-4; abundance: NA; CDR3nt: TGTGCCAGCAGTTTAGGAGAGTTCCTCTACAATGAGCAGTTCTTC; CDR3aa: CASSLGEFLYNEQFF
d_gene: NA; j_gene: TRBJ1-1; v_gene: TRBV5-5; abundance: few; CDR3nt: TGTGCCAGCAGCTTCGGACACATGAACACTGAAGCTTTCTTT; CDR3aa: CASSFGHMNTEAFF
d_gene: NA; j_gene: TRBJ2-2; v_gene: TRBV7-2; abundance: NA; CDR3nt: TGTGCCAGCAGCTTAGCGTCCGGACAAAACACCGGGGAGCTGTTTTTT; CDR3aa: CASSLASGQNTGELFF
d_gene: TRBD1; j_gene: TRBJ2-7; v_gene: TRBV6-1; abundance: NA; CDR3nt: TGTGCCAGCAAGGAGGGGACAGGGCGCTACGAGCAGTACTTC; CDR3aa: CASKEGTGRYEQYF
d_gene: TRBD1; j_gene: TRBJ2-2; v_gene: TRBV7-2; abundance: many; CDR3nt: TGTGCCAGCAGCTTGACCGGGACAGGCCTGACCGGGGAGCTGTTTTTT; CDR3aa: CASSLTGTGLTGELFF
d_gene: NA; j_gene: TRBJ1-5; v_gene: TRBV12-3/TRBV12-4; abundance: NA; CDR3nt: TGTGCCAGCAGTTCCCAGGAAGGGGTAAGTCAGCCCCAGCATTTT; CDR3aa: CASSSQEGVSQPQHF
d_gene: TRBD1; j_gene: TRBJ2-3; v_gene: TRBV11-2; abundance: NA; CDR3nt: TGTGCCAGCAGCGCCGACAGGGAAGATACGCAGTATTTT; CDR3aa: CASSADREDTQYF
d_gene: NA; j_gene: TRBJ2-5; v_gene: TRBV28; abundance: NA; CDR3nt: TGTGCCAGCAGAAATTATTACGCGACGGAGACCCAGTACTTC; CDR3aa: CASRNYYATETQYF
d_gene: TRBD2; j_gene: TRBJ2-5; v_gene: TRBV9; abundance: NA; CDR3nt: TGTGCCGGCAGCGGGGGACTCCAGGTGGCCCAGTACTTC; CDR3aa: CAGSGGLQVAQYF
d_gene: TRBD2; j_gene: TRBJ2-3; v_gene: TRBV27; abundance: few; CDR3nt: TGTGCCAGCAGTTTAGGACTAGCGGGAGGGCCCTACACAGATACGCAGTATTTT; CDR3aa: CASSLGLAGGPYTDTQYF
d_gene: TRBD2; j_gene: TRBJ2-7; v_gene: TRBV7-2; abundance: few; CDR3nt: TGTGCCAGCAGCTTAGCGGGACTAGCGGGATCCGAGCAGTACTTC; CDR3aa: CASSLAGLAGSEQYF
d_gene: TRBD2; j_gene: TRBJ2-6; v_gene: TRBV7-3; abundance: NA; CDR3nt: TGTGCCTGCAGCGCCCAGCCGGGGGGCTCTGGGGCCAACGTCCTGACTTTC; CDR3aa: CACSAQPGGSGANVLTF
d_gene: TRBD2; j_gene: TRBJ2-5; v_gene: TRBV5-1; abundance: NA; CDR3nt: TGCGCCAGCAGCTTAGGCGAAAGAGGCGGGAGGGCCGGAGAGACCCAGTACTTC; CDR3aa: CASSLGERGGRAGETQYF
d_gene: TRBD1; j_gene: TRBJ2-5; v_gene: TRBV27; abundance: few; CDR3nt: TGTGCCAGCAGTCTCGACAGGGGGTGGGAGACCCAGTACTTC; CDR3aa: CASSLDRGWETQYF
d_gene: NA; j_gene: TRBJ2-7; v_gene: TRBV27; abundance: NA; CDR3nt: TGTGCCAGCAGTCCCTGGTCAGCGGGCACCGCCTACGAGCAGTACTTC; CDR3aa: CASSPWSAGTAYEQYF
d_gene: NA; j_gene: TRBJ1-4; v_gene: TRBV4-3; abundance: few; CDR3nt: TGCGCCAGCAGCCAAGAAATCGGCAGTACTGAAAAACTGTTTTTT; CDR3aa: CASSQEIGSTEKLFF
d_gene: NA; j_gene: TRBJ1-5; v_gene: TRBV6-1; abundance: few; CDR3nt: TGTGCCAGCAGTGCGCGACAGGGCAATCAGCCCCAGCATTTT; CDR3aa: CASSARQGNQPQHF
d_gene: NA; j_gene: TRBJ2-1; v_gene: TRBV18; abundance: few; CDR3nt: TGTGCCAGCTCACCCGAAAGGAATGAGCAGTTCTTC; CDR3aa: CASSPERNEQFF
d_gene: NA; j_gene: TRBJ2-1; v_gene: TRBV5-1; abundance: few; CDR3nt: TGCGCCAGCGGACCGACTCTCGGAGATTTCCCCAATGAGCAGTTCTTC; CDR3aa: CASGPTLGDFPNEQFF
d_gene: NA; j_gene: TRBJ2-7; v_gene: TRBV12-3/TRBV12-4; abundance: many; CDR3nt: TGTGCCAGCAGACCTCAGGGCTACGAGCAGTACTTC; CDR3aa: CASRPQGYEQYF
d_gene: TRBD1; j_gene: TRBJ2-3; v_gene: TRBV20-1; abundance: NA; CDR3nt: TGCAGTGCGATTACAGGGGGCGGCTCAGATACGCAGTATTTT; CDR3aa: CSAITGGGSDTQYF
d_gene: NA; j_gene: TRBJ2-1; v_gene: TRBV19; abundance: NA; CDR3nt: TGTGCCAGTAGTATACGTGGGAGCTCCTACAATGAGCAGTTCTTC; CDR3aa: CASSIRGSSYNEQFF
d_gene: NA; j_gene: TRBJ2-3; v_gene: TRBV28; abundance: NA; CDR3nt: TGTGCCAGCACCCATACAGGATCCACAGATACGCAGTATTTT; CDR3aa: CASTHTGSTDTQYF
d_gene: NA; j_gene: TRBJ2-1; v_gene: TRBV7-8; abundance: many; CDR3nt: TGTGCCAGCAGCGCCTTGCCTAGGGGAGGGGGCAATGAGCAGTTCTTC; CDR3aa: CASSALPRGGGNEQFF
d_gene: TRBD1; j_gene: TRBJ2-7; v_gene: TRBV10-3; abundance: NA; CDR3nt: TGTGCCATCAGTGATCGACAGGGTAGCTACGAGCAGTACTTC; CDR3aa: CAISDRQGSYEQYF
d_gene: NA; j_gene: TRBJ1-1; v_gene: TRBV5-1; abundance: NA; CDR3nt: TGCGCCAGCAGCCCGGTTGGGGCCGGTGTCTCTGAAGCTTTCTTT; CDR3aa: CASSPVGAGVSEAFF
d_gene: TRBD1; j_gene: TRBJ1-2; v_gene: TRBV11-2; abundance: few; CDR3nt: TGTGCCAGCAGCCGACAGGGAGCGGATGGCTACACCTTC; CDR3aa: CASSRQGADGYTF
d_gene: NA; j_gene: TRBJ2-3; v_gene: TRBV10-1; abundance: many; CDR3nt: TGCGCCAGCAGTGAGTCCGCTCTCTCTAGCATGCCGGATACGCAGTATTTT; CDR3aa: CASSESALSSMPDTQYF
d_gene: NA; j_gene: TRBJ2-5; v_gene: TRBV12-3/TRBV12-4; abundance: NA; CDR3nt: TGTGCCAGCACCGCGGCGAGAGGGTGGGAGACCCAGTACTTC; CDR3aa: CASTAARGWETQYF
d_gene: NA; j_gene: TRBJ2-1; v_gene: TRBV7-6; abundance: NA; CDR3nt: TGTGCCAGCAGCTTAAACCGTCAAAATGAGCAGTTCTTC; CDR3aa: CASSLNRQNEQFF
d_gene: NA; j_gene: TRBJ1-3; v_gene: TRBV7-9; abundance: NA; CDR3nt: TGTGCCAGCAGCTTATACAGCTCTGGAAACACCATATATTTT; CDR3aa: CASSLYSSGNTIYF